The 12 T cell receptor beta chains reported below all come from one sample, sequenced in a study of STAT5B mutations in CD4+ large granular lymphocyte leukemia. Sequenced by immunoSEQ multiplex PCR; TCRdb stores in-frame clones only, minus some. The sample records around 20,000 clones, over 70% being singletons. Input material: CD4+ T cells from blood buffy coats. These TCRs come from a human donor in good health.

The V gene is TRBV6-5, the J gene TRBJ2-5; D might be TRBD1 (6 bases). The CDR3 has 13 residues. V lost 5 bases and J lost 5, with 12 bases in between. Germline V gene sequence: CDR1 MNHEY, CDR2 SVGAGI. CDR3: CASSPGDVETQYF. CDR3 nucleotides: TGTGCCAGCAGTCCAGGGGATGTGGAGACCCAGTACTTC.

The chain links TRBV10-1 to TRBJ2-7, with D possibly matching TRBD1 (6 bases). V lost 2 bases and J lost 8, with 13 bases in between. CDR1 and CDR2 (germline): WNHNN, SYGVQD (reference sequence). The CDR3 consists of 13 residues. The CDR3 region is CASSEGTGTKQYF. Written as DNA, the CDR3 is TGCGCCAGCAGTGAGGGAACAGGGACGAAGCAGTACTTC.

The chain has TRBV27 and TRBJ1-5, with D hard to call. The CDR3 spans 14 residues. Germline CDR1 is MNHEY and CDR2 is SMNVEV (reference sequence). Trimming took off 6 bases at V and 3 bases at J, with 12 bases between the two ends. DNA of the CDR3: TGTGCCAGCAGCCCAAAGGTCCCCAATCAGCCCCAGCATTTT. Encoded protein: CASSPKVPNQPQHF.

The CDR3 protein is CASSSRDRGQAFF. The CDR3 DNA reads TGTGCCAGCAGCTCTAGAGACAGGGGACAAGCTTTCTTT. V usage is TRBV5-8 and J usage is TRBJ1-1; 8 bases are shared with TRBD1. The J segment lost 9 bases and the V segment lost 3 bases, leaving 7 bases of the junction unmatched. The CDR3 covers 13 residues. Germline V gives CDR1 SGHTS, CDR2 YDEGEE.

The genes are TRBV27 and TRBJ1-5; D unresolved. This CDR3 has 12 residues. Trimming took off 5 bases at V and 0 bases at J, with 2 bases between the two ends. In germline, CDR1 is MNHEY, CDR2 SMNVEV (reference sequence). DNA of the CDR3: TGTGCCAGCAGTCCTAGCAATCAGCCCCAGCATTTT. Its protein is CASSPSNQPQHF.

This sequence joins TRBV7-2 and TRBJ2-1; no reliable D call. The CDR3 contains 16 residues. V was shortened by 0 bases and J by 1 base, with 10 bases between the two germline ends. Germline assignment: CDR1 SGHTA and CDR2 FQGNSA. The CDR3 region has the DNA TGTGCCAGCAGCTTAGCTGCAGGATTTTCCTACAATGAGCAGTTCTTC. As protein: CASSLAAGFSYNEQFF.

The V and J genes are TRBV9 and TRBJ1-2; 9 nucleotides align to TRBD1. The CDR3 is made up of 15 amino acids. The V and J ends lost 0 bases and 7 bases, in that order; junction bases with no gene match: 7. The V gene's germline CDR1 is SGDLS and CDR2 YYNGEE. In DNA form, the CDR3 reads TGTGCCAGCAGCGTAGAAAGGACAGGGGCTGGTGGCTACACCTTC. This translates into CASSVERTGAGGYTF.

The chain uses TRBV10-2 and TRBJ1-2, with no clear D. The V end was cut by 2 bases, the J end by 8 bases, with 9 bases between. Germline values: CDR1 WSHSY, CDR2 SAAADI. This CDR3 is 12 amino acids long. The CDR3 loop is CASSETGRGYTF. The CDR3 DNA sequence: TGCGCCAGCAGTGAGACCGGGCGAGGCTACACCTTC.

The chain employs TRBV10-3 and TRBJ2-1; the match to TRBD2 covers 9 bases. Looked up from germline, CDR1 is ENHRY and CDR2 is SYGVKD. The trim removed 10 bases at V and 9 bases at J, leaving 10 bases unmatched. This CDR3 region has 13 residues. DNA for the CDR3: TGTGCCAGTAGCGGGGGTGGGGCTGGTGAGCAGTTCTTC. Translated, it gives CASSGGGAGEQFF.

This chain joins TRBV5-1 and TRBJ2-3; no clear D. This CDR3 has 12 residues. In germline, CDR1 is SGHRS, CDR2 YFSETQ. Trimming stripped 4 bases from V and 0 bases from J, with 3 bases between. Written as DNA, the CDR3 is TGCGCCAGCAGCCGTAGCACAGATACGCAGTATTTT. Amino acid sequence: CASSRSTDTQYF.

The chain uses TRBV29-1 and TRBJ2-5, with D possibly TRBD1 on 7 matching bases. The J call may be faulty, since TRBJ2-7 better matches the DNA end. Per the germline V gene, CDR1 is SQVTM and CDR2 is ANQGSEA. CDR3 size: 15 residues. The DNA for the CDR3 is TGCAGCGTCGGGCCCCAAATATCAGGGGGGTACGAGCAGTACTTC. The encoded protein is CSVGPQISGGYEQYF.

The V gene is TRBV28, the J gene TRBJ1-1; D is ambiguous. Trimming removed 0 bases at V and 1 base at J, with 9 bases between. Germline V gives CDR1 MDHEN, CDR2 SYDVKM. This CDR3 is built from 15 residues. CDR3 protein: CASSLWGRGNTEAFF. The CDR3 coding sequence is TGTGCCAGCAGTTTATGGGGTCGGGGGAACACTGAAGCTTTCTTT.